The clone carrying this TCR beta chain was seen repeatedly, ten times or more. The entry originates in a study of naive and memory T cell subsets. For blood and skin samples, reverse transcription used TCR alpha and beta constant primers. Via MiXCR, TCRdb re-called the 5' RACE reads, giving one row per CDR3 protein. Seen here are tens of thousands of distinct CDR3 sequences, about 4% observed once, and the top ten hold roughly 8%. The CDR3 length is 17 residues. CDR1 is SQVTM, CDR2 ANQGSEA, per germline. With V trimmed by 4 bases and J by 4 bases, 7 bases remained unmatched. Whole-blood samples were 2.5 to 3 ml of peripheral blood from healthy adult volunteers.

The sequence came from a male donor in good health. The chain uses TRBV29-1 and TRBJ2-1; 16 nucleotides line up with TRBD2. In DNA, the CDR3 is TGCAGCGTTGTCTTGGGGACTAGCGGGAGGGTTTACAATGAGCAGTTCTTC. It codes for CSVVLGTSGRVYNEQFF.